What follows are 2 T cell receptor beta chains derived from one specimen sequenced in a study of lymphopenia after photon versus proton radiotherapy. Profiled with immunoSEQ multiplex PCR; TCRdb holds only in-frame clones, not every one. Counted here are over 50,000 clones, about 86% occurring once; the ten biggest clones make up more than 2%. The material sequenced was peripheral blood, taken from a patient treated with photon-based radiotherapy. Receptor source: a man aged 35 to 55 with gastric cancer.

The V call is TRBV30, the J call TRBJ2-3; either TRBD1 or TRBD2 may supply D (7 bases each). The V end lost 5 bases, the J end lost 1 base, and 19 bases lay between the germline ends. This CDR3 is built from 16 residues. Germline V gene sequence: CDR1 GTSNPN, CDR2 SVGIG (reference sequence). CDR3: CAWADQGGVGTDTQYF. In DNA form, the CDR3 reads TGTGCCTGGGCCGATCAGGGGGGGGTAGGCACAGATACGCAGTATTTT.

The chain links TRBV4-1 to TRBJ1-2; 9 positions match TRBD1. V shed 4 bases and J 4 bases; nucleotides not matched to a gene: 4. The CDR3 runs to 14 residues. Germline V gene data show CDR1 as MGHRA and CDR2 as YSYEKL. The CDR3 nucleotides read TGCGCCAGCAGCCCGACAGGGGGATCCTATGGCTACACCTTC. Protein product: CASSPTGGSYGYTF.